The 32 T cell receptor beta chains presented below share a single source sample, sequenced in a study of cytomegalovirus exposure and HLA in healthy donors. Sequenced by immunoSEQ multiplex PCR; TCRdb stores in-frame clones only, minus some. The data show under 75,000 clones, 96% seen once. The sample taken for sequencing was PBMCs. Every receptor here comes from a woman in her late teens or twenties in good health and CMV-seronegative.

This clone was detected only once. J is TRBJ1-2 and V is TRBV28; no firm D call. Germline V gives CDR1 MDHEN, CDR2 SYDVKM. This CDR3 is built from 14 residues. Deletions cut 6 bases from V and 2 bases from J, with 13 bases between. Here the CDR3 DNA reads TGTGCCAGCAGCCTTGCGTCTCCAAACTATGGCTACACCTTC. Translation gives CASSLASPNYGYTF.

CDR3: CASSGGLAPKYF. CDR3 DNA sequence: TGTGCCAGCAGCGGGGGGCTAGCCCCTAAGTACTTC. The V gene is TRBV9, the J gene TRBJ2-5, with TRBD1 as a possible D gene (6 bases). V dropped 3 bases and J dropped 12 bases, with 15 bases sitting between them. The CDR3 has 12 amino acids. Germline CDR1 and CDR2: SGDLS and YYNGEE.

The sample holds many counts of this clone. This chain links TRBV25-1 with TRBJ2-7; D might be TRBD2 (7 bases). V shed 2 bases and J shed 4 bases, with 15 bases lying between them. CDR3 length: 15 residues. Germline lookup yields CDR1 MGHDK and CDR2 SYGVNS. Written as DNA, the CDR3 is TGTGCCAGCAGTGAAAGGGGGGGGGATTATTACGAGCAGTACTTC. This gives the protein CASSERGGDYYEQYF.

The chain combines TRBV4-1 with TRBJ2-5; D gene uncertain. Germline V gives CDR1 MGHRA, CDR2 YSYEKL. The CDR3 is made up of 14 amino acids. V lost 0 bases and J lost 5, with 10 bases in between. The CDR3 DNA follows: TGCGCCAGCAGCCAAGATCTCCCCGGGGAGACCCAGTACTTC. Translating gives CASSQDLPGETQYF.

The chain employs TRBV19 and TRBJ2-5; the D gene is possibly TRBD2 (6 bases). The germline V gene encodes CDR1 LNHDA and CDR2 SQIVND (reference sequence). The length of the CDR3 is 13 residues. V was pared by 6 bases and J by 5 bases, with 13 bases between. The CDR3: CASSTTAGETQYF. CDR3 nucleotide sequence: TGTGCCAGTAGCACCACCGCGGGGGAGACCCAGTACTTC.

The CDR3 region is CASSLDQALTATYGYTF. The CDR3 DNA follows: TGTGCCAGCAGCTTAGACCAGGCCTTAACCGCAACCTATGGCTACACCTTC. The V call is TRBV7-2, the J call TRBJ1-2; D is unclear. This CDR3 spans 17 amino acids. V lost 1 base and J lost 4, with 19 bases in between. In germline, CDR1 is SGHTA, CDR2 FQGNSA.

The chain couples TRBV9 to TRBJ2-5; weak D call: TRBD1 (6 bases). CDR3 length: 17 residues. The V and J ends lost 4 bases and 1 base respectively, with 20 bases between them. Germline-derived CDR1 and CDR2 are SGDLS and YYNGEE. Here the CDR3 DNA reads TGTGCCAGCAGCCCCATGCAGGGGTTTCGGGCCCAAGAGACCCAGTACTTC. This sequence encodes CASSPMQGFRAQETQYF.

V gene TRBV5-1 combines with J gene TRBJ2-1; 14 bases are a match to TRBD2. The germline V gene has CDR1 SGHRS and CDR2 YFSETQ. This CDR3 has 16 amino acids. V was pared by 0 bases and J by 12 bases, with 8 bases of the junction left unmatched. The CDR3 loop is CASSLGGLAGAEVQFF. For the CDR3, the DNA is TGCGCCAGCAGCTTGGGGGGACTAGCGGGGGCCGAGGTGCAGTTCTTC.

This clone has a single count. This chain uses TRBV28 with TRBJ2-5; 10 bases are shared with TRBD2. The CDR3 consists of 16 residues. Germline CDR1 and CDR2: MDHEN and SYDVKM. V lost 3 bases to trimming and J lost 5 bases; unmatched junction nucleotides: 9. The chain's CDR3 is CASSLSSGRRWETQYF. The DNA for the CDR3 is TGTGCCAGCAGTTTGAGTAGCGGGAGGCGCTGGGAGACCCAGTACTTC.

This clone was seen only once. This chain joins TRBV5-1 and TRBJ2-7; 8 nucleotides align to TRBD2. This CDR3 is 15 amino acids long. Germline trimming cut 0 bases from V and 6 bases from J; bases unmatched to any gene: 8. Per the germline V gene, CDR1 is SGHRS and CDR2 is YFSETQ. The CDR3 DNA reads as TGCGCCAGCAGCTTGGGGGGGGCCCGGGGGGGCGAGCAGTACTTC. Its protein product is CASSLGGARGGEQYF.

The chain employs TRBV6-1 and TRBJ1-4; D might be TRBD1 (5 bases). CDR1 and CDR2 from the germline V gene are MNHNS and SASEGT. V lost 6 bases to trimming and J lost 4 bases, with 12 bases between them. The CDR3 extends over 14 amino acids. CDR3 residues: CASSGGRVNEKLFF. CDR3 DNA sequence: TGTGCCAGCAGCGGGGGGAGGGTTAATGAAAAACTGTTTTTT.

The chain couples TRBV14 to TRBJ2-2, with D possibly TRBD2 on 7 matching bases. The V and J ends lost 0 bases and 0 bases respectively, with 11 bases between them. Germline V gives CDR1 SGHDN, CDR2 FVKESK. The CDR3 totals 17 residues. The CDR3 bases are TGTGCCAGCAGCCAAGATAGGGAGGGGGCGAACACCGGGGAGCTGTTTTTT. It is translated as CASSQDREGANTGELFF.

This clone was found once. The J gene is TRBJ2-1, the V gene TRBV7-8, with a possible D match to TRBD1 (6 bases). V was trimmed by 1 base and J by 4 bases, leaving 8 bases between them. The CDR3 sequence is 14 residues long. Germline V gene sequence: CDR1 SGHVS, CDR2 FQNEAQ. CDR3: CASSLVQGYNEQFF. Here the CDR3 DNA reads TGTGCCAGCAGCTTAGTCCAGGGGTACAATGAGCAGTTCTTC.

V and J are TRBV9 and TRBJ2-5, with D possibly matching TRBD2 (6 bases). CDR3 length: 14 residues. The V gene's germline CDR1 is SGDLS and CDR2 YYNGEE. V was shortened by 4 bases and J by 3 bases, with 13 bases between the two germline ends. The chain's CDR3 is CASSPGTAEETQYF. CDR3 in DNA: TGTGCCAGCAGCCCCGGGACTGCGGAAGAGACCCAGTACTTC.

The chain is built from TRBV7-9 and TRBJ1-2; D is perhaps TRBD1 (6 bases). V was cut by 5 bases and J by 4 bases, with 11 bases left in between. The CDR3 sequence is 13 residues long. Germline lookup yields CDR1 SEHNR and CDR2 FQNEAQ (reference sequence). The CDR3 DNA reads TGTGCCAGCAGCGCGACAGGAACCTATGGCTACACCTTC. It is translated as CASSATGTYGYTF.

A remark on this clone: Its ends do not fully match the called genes, so a read error is possible. The gene calls are TRBV7-6 and TRBJ1-2; 8 bases line up with TRBD1. The germline V gene encodes CDR1 SGHVS and CDR2 FNYEAQ. The CDR3 is 16 amino acids. The CDR3 DNA reads as TGTGGCAGCAGCTTAGGAGAGCTCACAGGGGGTAATGGCTACACCTTC. Protein product: CGSSLGELTGGNGYTF.

The V gene is TRBV7-9, the J gene TRBJ2-7, with 8 bases that match TRBD1. This CDR3 has 14 amino acids. Germline assignment: CDR1 SEHNR and CDR2 FQNEAQ (reference sequence). V was clipped by 4 bases and J by 3 bases; unmatched bases: 5. The CDR3 loop reads CASSSLGTGYEQYF. For the CDR3, the DNA is TGTGCCAGCAGCTCCCTAGGGACAGGCTACGAGCAGTACTTC.

The chain combines TRBV19 with TRBJ1-5, with TRBD1 matching over 9 bases. Germline V lookup: CDR1 LNHDA, CDR2 SQIVND (reference sequence). The CDR3 has 16 amino acids. The trim removed 5 bases at V and 2 bases at J, leaving 7 bases unmatched. This CDR3 reads CASSLSRDRGNQPQHF. CDR3 DNA: TGTGCCAGTAGTCTTAGCCGGGACAGGGGCAATCAGCCCCAGCATTTT.

The chain uses TRBV7-9 and TRBJ2-1; D may be TRBD2 (7 bases). With 5 bases removed from V and 2 bases from J, the gap between germline ends came to 13 bases. Germline V gene data show CDR1 as SEHNR and CDR2 as FQNEAQ (reference sequence). The CDR3 sequence is 15 residues long. The CDR3 nucleotides are TGTGCCAGCAGCCGGGGGGCCCCCGCCTACAATGAGCAGTTCTTC. Translation gives CASSRGAPAYNEQFF.

V usage is TRBV28 and J usage is TRBJ2-6; 7 bases align to TRBD1. Germline V lookup: CDR1 MDHEN, CDR2 SYDVKM. The junction had 12 bases not matched to a gene; V was cut back by 2 bases and J by 2 bases. The CDR3 is 19 residues long. The CDR3 loop is CASSLPRQGLWTGANVLTF. In nucleotides, the CDR3 is TGTGCCAGCAGTTTACCCCGACAGGGCCTGTGGACTGGGGCCAACGTCCTGACTTTC.

This sequence joins TRBV7-2 and TRBJ2-5; tentatively, D is TRBD2 (7 bases). CDR3 length: 13 amino acids. Germline values: CDR1 SGHTA, CDR2 FQGNSA. Deletions cut 5 bases from V and 5 bases from J, with 12 bases between. Here the CDR3 DNA reads TGTGCCAGCAGCCGAGGGGGAGGGGAGACCCAGTACTTC. It encodes CASSRGGGETQYF.

As DNA, the CDR3 is TGTGCCAGCAGTTTCCATGCGACAGGGGCGGGAGAGACCCAGTACTTC. Its translation is CASSFHATGAGETQYF. The genes are TRBV27 and TRBJ2-5, with 8 bases identical to TRBD1. Per germline, CDR1 MNHEY and CDR2 SMNVEV (reference sequence). CDR3 size: 16 residues. Trimming removed 3 bases from V and 4 bases from J; junction bases left unmatched: 10.

In its sample, this clone was seen once. The chain uses TRBV29-1 and TRBJ2-1; 7 bases match TRBD2. V lost 3 bases, J lost 3 bases, and 8 bases stayed unmatched. The CDR3 spans 15 residues. Germline CDR1 is SQVTM and CDR2 is ANQGSEA. The CDR3 nucleotides are TGCAGCGTTGAGGGCGGGAGCCCTTTCTACAATGAGCAGTTCTTC. Translation: CSVEGGSPFYNEQFF.

This CDR3 is CASSVGGGRTDTQYF. CDR3 nucleotide sequence: TGTGCCAGCAGCGTCGGGGGGGGGCGCACAGATACGCAGTATTTT. V and J are TRBV9 and TRBJ2-3; 8 nucleotides agree with TRBD2. With 2 bases clipped from V and 1 base from J, the junction kept 3 bases outside the gene matches. The germline gives CDR1 SGDLS, CDR2 YYNGEE. The CDR3 sequence is 15 residues long.

This chain links TRBV19 with TRBJ2-1; 11 nucleotides align to TRBD2. The CDR3 runs 16 residues. The germline V gene has CDR1 LNHDA and CDR2 SQIVND (reference sequence). Losses at the gene ends were 6 bases for V and 4 bases for J; bases not matched to a gene: 8. This CDR3 reads CASSPKVAGGYNEQFF. The CDR3 nucleotides are TGTGCCAGTAGCCCCAAAGTAGCGGGAGGGTACAATGAGCAGTTCTTC.

The chain recombines TRBV14 with TRBJ2-7, with a possible D match to TRBD1 (6 bases). Germline CDR1 is SGHDN and CDR2 is FVKESK. Trimming took off 1 base at V and 7 bases at J, with 20 bases between the two ends. This CDR3 is 16 amino acids long. The CDR3, as DNA: TGTGCCAGCAGCCAAGTCACCACTCACAGGGCACGGGAGCAGTACTTC. Protein product: CASSQVTTHRAREQYF. Based on the CDR3 plus reference TRBV14 and TRBJ2-7, the full variable domain is EAGVTQFPSHSVIEKGQTVTLRCDPISGHDNLYWYRRVMGKEIKFLLHFVKESKQDESGMPNNRFLAERTGGTYSTLKVQPAELEDSGVYFCASSQVTTHRAREQYFGPGTRLTVT.

The rearrangement links TRBV7-2 to TRBJ2-1; maybe TRBD2 (6 bases). Germline CDR1 SGHTA, CDR2 FQGNSA. The CDR3 is 14 amino acids. The V and J ends lost 0 bases and 14 bases respectively, with 17 bases between them. CDR3: CASSLARGGPTKFF. CDR3 nucleotides: TGTGCCAGCAGCTTAGCGCGGGGCGGCCCCACTAAGTTCTTC.

This rearrangement joins TRBV7-2 to TRBJ2-7, with D maybe TRBD2 (5 bases). The CDR3 contains 13 residues. The germline V and J ends were trimmed by 2 bases and 6 bases, with 11 bases remaining between them. Germline CDR1 is SGHTA and CDR2 is FQGNSA. The CDR3 DNA follows: TGTGCCAGCAGCTTACTAATTGGGAGCGAGCAGTACTTC. It translates to CASSLLIGSEQYF.

This chain uses TRBV4-3 with TRBJ2-5; the match to TRBD2 covers 8 bases. The CDR3 is made up of 18 amino acids. Per germline, CDR1 LGHNA and CDR2 YSLEER. V lost 1 base and J lost 5; bases outside the gene matches: 15. The CDR3 DNA follows: TGCGCCAGCAGCCAAGGTGTTGGCGGGGGGACCCGGGGGGAGACCCAGTACTTC. Protein sequence: CASSQGVGGGTRGETQYF.

The rearrangement uses TRBV28 and TRBJ1-2; TRBD1 agrees at 9 bases. The J segment lost 2 bases and the V segment lost 3 bases, leaving 4 bases of the junction unmatched. The CDR3 has 15 residues. Germline V gene lookup returns CDR1 MDHEN and CDR2 SYDVKM. The CDR3 sequence is CASSFGTGKNYGYTF. For the CDR3, the DNA is TGTGCCAGCAGTTTTGGGACAGGGAAGAACTATGGCTACACCTTC.

The chain carries TRBV6-1 and TRBJ2-7, with 9 nucleotides matching TRBD2. Germline V lookup: CDR1 MNHNS, CDR2 SASEGT. CDR3 size: 19 residues. The V segment lost 3 bases and the J segment 5 bases; nucleotides outside the gene matches: 20. The CDR3: CASSEDSGTSSHVRDEQYF. CDR3 nucleotide sequence: TGTGCCAGCAGTGAGGACTCCGGGACTAGCAGTCATGTTCGGGACGAGCAGTACTTC.

The genes are TRBV25-1 and TRBJ1-2; no clear D gene. V lost 4 bases and J lost 2, with 11 bases in between. CDR3 size: 14 residues. Germline-derived CDR1 and CDR2 are MGHDK and SYGVNS. The CDR3 sequence: CASSGLRRNYGYTF. The DNA for the CDR3 is TGTGCCAGCAGTGGTCTCAGGAGGAACTATGGCTACACCTTC.